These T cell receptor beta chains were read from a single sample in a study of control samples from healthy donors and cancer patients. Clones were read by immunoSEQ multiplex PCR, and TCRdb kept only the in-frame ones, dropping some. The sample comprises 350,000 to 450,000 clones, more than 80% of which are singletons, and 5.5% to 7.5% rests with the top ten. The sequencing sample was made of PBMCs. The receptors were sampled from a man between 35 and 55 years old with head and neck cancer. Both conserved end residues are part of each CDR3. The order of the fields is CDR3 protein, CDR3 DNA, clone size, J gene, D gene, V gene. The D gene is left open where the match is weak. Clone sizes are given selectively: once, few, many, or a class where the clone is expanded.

cdr3_aa: CASSQDRLPPLHF
cdr3_nt: TGTGCCAGCAGCCAAGATCGGCTGCCACCCCTCCACTTT
clone_size: -
j_call: TRBJ1-6
d_call: -
v_call: TRBV3-1/TRBV3-2

cdr3_aa: CASSLKGYNSPLHF
cdr3_nt: TGTGCCAGCAGTTTGAAGGGTTATAATTCACCCCTCCACTTT
clone_size: -
j_call: TRBJ1-6
d_call: -
v_call: TRBV28

cdr3_aa: CASSVPGSYEQYF
cdr3_nt: TGTGCCAGCAGCGTTCCGGGTTCCTACGAGCAGTACTTC
clone_size: -
j_call: TRBJ2-7
d_call: -
v_call: TRBV5-4

cdr3_aa: CASSLTGQGTEAFF
cdr3_nt: TGTGCCAGCAGCCTAACAGGGCAAGGGACTGAAGCTTTCTTT
clone_size: -
j_call: TRBJ1-1
d_call: -
v_call: TRBV6-2/TRBV6-3

cdr3_aa: CASSVGGLAGVNEQYF
cdr3_nt: TGTGCCAGCAGCGTAGGTGGGCTAGCGGGAGTGAACGAGCAGTACTTC
clone_size: -
j_call: TRBJ2-7
d_call: TRBD2
v_call: TRBV9

cdr3_aa: CASSSGRASTNEQYF
cdr3_nt: TGTGCCAGCAGCTCCGGGCGGGCCTCGACCAACGAGCAGTACTTC
clone_size: -
j_call: TRBJ2-7
d_call: -
v_call: TRBV6-5

cdr3_aa: CAWTTGLAGGPSTDTQYF
cdr3_nt: TGTGCCTGGACGACGGGACTAGCGGGAGGGCCAAGCACAGATACGCAGTATTTT
clone_size: -
j_call: TRBJ2-3
d_call: TRBD2
v_call: TRBV30

cdr3_aa: CAWKGETQYF
cdr3_nt: TGTGCCTGGAAGGGAGAGACCCAGTACTTC
clone_size: -
j_call: TRBJ2-5
d_call: -
v_call: TRBV30

cdr3_aa: CASSYGQGSSGNTIYF
cdr3_nt: TGTGCCAGCAGCTACGGACAGGGGTCCAGTGGAAACACCATATATTTT
clone_size: -
j_call: TRBJ1-3
d_call: TRBD1
v_call: TRBV3-1/TRBV3-2

cdr3_aa: CASSVEGTTGRGYTF
cdr3_nt: TGTGCCAGCAGCGTAGAAGGGACAACTGGTAGGGGCTACACCTTC
clone_size: -
j_call: TRBJ1-2
d_call: -
v_call: TRBV9

cdr3_aa: CSVVEWGSGANVLTF
cdr3_nt: TGCAGCGTTGTGGAGTGGGGCTCTGGGGCCAACGTCCTGACTTTC
clone_size: -
j_call: TRBJ2-6
d_call: -
v_call: TRBV29-1

cdr3_aa: CASSAVNSPLHF
cdr3_nt: TGTGCCAGCAGCGCCGTTAATTCACCCCTCCACTTT
clone_size: -
j_call: TRBJ1-6
d_call: -
v_call: TRBV9

cdr3_aa: CASSYRGRNTGELFF
cdr3_nt: TGTGCCAGCAGTTACAGGGGGCGGAACACCGGGGAGCTGTTTTTT
clone_size: -
j_call: TRBJ2-2
d_call: TRBD1
v_call: TRBV27

cdr3_aa: CASSPGPNSYEQYF
cdr3_nt: TGTGCCAGCAGCCCGGGCCCGAACTCCTACGAGCAGTACTTC
clone_size: -
j_call: TRBJ2-7
d_call: -
v_call: TRBV7-6

cdr3_aa: CASRKWGAGTEAFF
cdr3_nt: TGTGCCAGTAGAAAATGGGGGGCTGGAACTGAAGCTTTCTTT
clone_size: -
j_call: TRBJ1-1
d_call: -
v_call: TRBV19

cdr3_aa: CSVELGRLGTEAFF
cdr3_nt: TGCAGCGTTGAATTGGGCAGGTTGGGCACTGAAGCTTTCTTT
clone_size: -
j_call: TRBJ1-1
d_call: -
v_call: TRBV29-1

cdr3_aa: CASSQSGGVYNSPLHF
cdr3_nt: TGTGCCAGCAGCCAATCCGGGGGGGTTTATAATTCACCCCTCCACTTT
clone_size: -
j_call: TRBJ1-6
d_call: -
v_call: TRBV16

cdr3_aa: CASSERQGWNTQYF
cdr3_nt: TGCGCCAGCAGTGAGCGACAGGGGTGGAATACGCAGTATTTT
clone_size: -
j_call: TRBJ2-3
d_call: TRBD1
v_call: TRBV10-1

cdr3_aa: CASSLNRIDTQYF
cdr3_nt: TGTGCCAGCAGCCTTAACAGGATAGATACGCAGTATTTT
clone_size: -
j_call: TRBJ2-3
d_call: -
v_call: TRBV14

cdr3_aa: CATGGGTDTQYF
cdr3_nt: TGTGCCACCGGGGGCGGCACAGATACGCAGTATTTT
clone_size: -
j_call: TRBJ2-3
d_call: -
v_call: TRBV24-1

cdr3_aa: CASNQQGGGEAFF
cdr3_nt: TGTGCCAGCAACCAACAGGGAGGAGGTGAAGCTTTCTTT
clone_size: -
j_call: TRBJ1-1
d_call: -
v_call: TRBV6-6

cdr3_aa: CASSLGGGPYNEQFF
cdr3_nt: TGTGCCAGCAGTTTAGGGGGAGGCCCCTACAATGAGCAGTTCTTC
clone_size: once
j_call: TRBJ2-1
d_call: -
v_call: TRBV27

cdr3_aa: CASSLASGEAFF
cdr3_nt: TGTGCCAGCAGCTTAGCTAGCGGTGAAGCTTTCTTT
clone_size: -
j_call: TRBJ1-1
d_call: -
v_call: TRBV7-9

cdr3_aa: CASSMGLGTSVDRGYGYTF
cdr3_nt: TGTGCCAGTAGTATGGGGTTGGGTACATCGGTTGACAGGGGCTATGGCTACACCTTC
clone_size: once
j_call: TRBJ1-2
d_call: TRBD1
v_call: TRBV19

cdr3_aa: CASSILRTGAKSEQYF
cdr3_nt: TGTGCCAGTAGTATCCTACGGACAGGGGCTAAGTCCGAGCAGTACTTC
clone_size: -
j_call: TRBJ2-7
d_call: TRBD1
v_call: TRBV19

cdr3_aa: CASSPPGQPQHF
cdr3_nt: TGTGCCAGCTCACCACCAGGTCAGCCCCAGCATTTT
clone_size: -
j_call: TRBJ1-5
d_call: -
v_call: TRBV18

cdr3_aa: CASSSRIGIGEQFF
cdr3_nt: TGTGCCAGTAGTTCCAGGATCGGGATCGGTGAGCAGTTCTTC
clone_size: -
j_call: TRBJ2-1
d_call: -
v_call: TRBV19

cdr3_aa: CASSYRDRGDNEQFF
cdr3_nt: TGTGCTAGCAGCTACCGGGACAGGGGAGACAATGAGCAGTTCTTC
clone_size: once
j_call: TRBJ2-1
d_call: TRBD1
v_call: TRBV7-7

cdr3_aa: CASSYWGRINNEQFF
cdr3_nt: TGTGCCAGCAGTTACTGGGGGAGGATAAACAATGAGCAGTTCTTC
clone_size: -
j_call: TRBJ2-1
d_call: -
v_call: TRBV6-5

cdr3_aa: CASSYGAGETYEQYF
cdr3_nt: TGTGCCAGCAGTTACGGAGCGGGGGAGACCTACGAGCAGTACTTC
clone_size: -
j_call: TRBJ2-7
d_call: TRBD2
v_call: TRBV6-5

cdr3_aa: CASSLVGYEQYF
cdr3_nt: TGTGCCAGCAGCTTGGTGGGCTACGAGCAGTACTTC
clone_size: once
j_call: TRBJ2-7
d_call: -
v_call: TRBV5-5

cdr3_aa: CASTLDGSSYEQYF
cdr3_nt: TGTGCCAGCACCCTAGACGGAAGCTCCTACGAGCAGTACTTC
clone_size: -
j_call: TRBJ2-7
d_call: -
v_call: TRBV7-6

cdr3_aa: CASSLGRGLGYTF
cdr3_nt: TGTGCCAGCAGCTTAGGCAGGGGGCTTGGCTACACCTTC
clone_size: -
j_call: TRBJ1-2
d_call: TRBD1
v_call: TRBV7-9

cdr3_aa: CASSWNSYEQYF
cdr3_nt: TGTGCCAGCAGTTGGAACTCCTACGAGCAGTACTTC
clone_size: -
j_call: TRBJ2-7
d_call: -
v_call: TRBV6-5

cdr3_aa: CASSISVFTDTDTQYF
cdr3_nt: TGTGCCAGTAGTATCTCGGTCTTCACAGACACAGATACGCAGTATTTT
clone_size: -
j_call: TRBJ2-3
d_call: -
v_call: TRBV19

cdr3_aa: CATMSGTVNSPLHF
cdr3_nt: TGTGCCACCATGTCCGGGACAGTGAATTCACCCCTCCACTTT
clone_size: -
j_call: TRBJ1-6
d_call: TRBD1
v_call: TRBV6-5

cdr3_aa: CASSPRVEAEAFF
cdr3_nt: TGTGCCAGTAGCCCCCGTGTAGAAGCTGAAGCTTTCTTT
clone_size: -
j_call: TRBJ1-1
d_call: -
v_call: TRBV19

cdr3_aa: CASSQTSRYEQYF
cdr3_nt: TGTGCCAGCAGCCAGACTAGCCGCTACGAGCAGTACTTC
clone_size: -
j_call: TRBJ2-7
d_call: TRBD2
v_call: TRBV14

cdr3_aa: CASRETGPNQPQHF
cdr3_nt: TGTGCCAGCAGAGAGACAGGTCCCAATCAGCCCCAGCATTTT
clone_size: -
j_call: TRBJ1-5
d_call: -
v_call: TRBV28

cdr3_aa: CASRGLYLNEQFF
cdr3_nt: TGTGCCAGCAGAGGACTATACTTGAATGAGCAGTTCTTC
clone_size: -
j_call: TRBJ2-1
d_call: -
v_call: TRBV6-5

cdr3_aa: CATSWTANQPQHF
cdr3_nt: TGTGCCACCAGCTGGACAGCCAATCAGCCCCAGCATTTT
clone_size: -
j_call: TRBJ1-5
d_call: -
v_call: TRBV15

cdr3_aa: CASSDGAGGNSGNTIYF
cdr3_nt: TGTGCCAGCAGTGATGGGGCAGGGGGCAACTCTGGAAACACCATATATTTT
clone_size: -
j_call: TRBJ1-3
d_call: TRBD1
v_call: TRBV2

cdr3_aa: CASSLAAGTNSPLHF
cdr3_nt: TGTGCCAGCAGCTTAGCAGCAGGAACCAATTCACCCCTCCACTTT
clone_size: -
j_call: TRBJ1-6
d_call: -
v_call: TRBV11-2

cdr3_aa: CASSRTSGSSYEQYF
cdr3_nt: TGTGCCAGCAGTCGGACTAGCGGGAGTTCCTACGAGCAGTACTTC
clone_size: -
j_call: TRBJ2-7
d_call: TRBD2
v_call: TRBV5-4

cdr3_aa: CASSWGVNAEAFF
cdr3_nt: TGTGCCAGCAGTTGGGGGGTGAACGCTGAAGCTTTCTTT
clone_size: -
j_call: TRBJ1-1
d_call: -
v_call: TRBV27

cdr3_aa: CASTISAGSDEKLFF
cdr3_nt: TGTGCCAGCACCATTTCTGCTGGGTCAGACGAAAAACTGTTTTTT
clone_size: -
j_call: TRBJ1-4
d_call: -
v_call: TRBV18

cdr3_aa: CASGIKGGSRSSTDTQYF
cdr3_nt: TGTGCCAGCGGAATCAAGGGCGGGAGCAGATCTAGCACAGATACGCAGTATTTT
clone_size: -
j_call: TRBJ2-3
d_call: TRBD2
v_call: TRBV6-4

cdr3_aa: CASSRFLSGVLGNTIYF
cdr3_nt: TGCGCCAGCAGCCGCTTCCTTTCAGGGGTACTCGGAAACACCATATATTTT
clone_size: -
j_call: TRBJ1-3
d_call: -
v_call: TRBV4-1

cdr3_aa: CASSLSGGAPYEQYF
cdr3_nt: TGTGCCAGCAGCCTATCCGGGGGGGCCCCCTACGAGCAGTACTTC
clone_size: -
j_call: TRBJ2-7
d_call: TRBD2
v_call: TRBV7-3

cdr3_aa: CATSTWTANQPQHF
cdr3_nt: TGTGCCACCTCGACTTGGACAGCCAATCAGCCCCAGCATTTT
clone_size: once
j_call: TRBJ1-5
d_call: -
v_call: TRBV6-5

cdr3_aa: CATSGGLVEFF
cdr3_nt: TGTGCCACCAGTGGGGGTCTCGTGGAGTTCTTC
clone_size: -
j_call: TRBJ2-1
d_call: -
v_call: TRBV24-1

cdr3_aa: CASSRGHQETQYF
cdr3_nt: TGTGCCAGCAGCCGGGGACATCAAGAGACCCAGTACTTC
clone_size: -
j_call: TRBJ2-5
d_call: -
v_call: TRBV28

cdr3_aa: CASSVRTSRRTEAFF
cdr3_nt: TGTGCCAGCAGTGTTCGGACCAGTCGTCGAACTGAAGCTTTCTTT
clone_size: -
j_call: TRBJ1-1
d_call: -
v_call: TRBV25-1

cdr3_aa: CSVTGTNYGYTF
cdr3_nt: TGCAGCGTAACCGGGACGAACTATGGCTACACCTTC
clone_size: -
j_call: TRBJ1-2
d_call: -
v_call: TRBV29-1

cdr3_aa: CASSDRQRTSGNTIYF
cdr3_nt: TGTGCCAGCAGCGACCGACAGAGAACCTCTGGAAACACCATATATTTT
clone_size: -
j_call: TRBJ1-3
d_call: -
v_call: TRBV9

cdr3_aa: CAIEADYGYTF
cdr3_nt: TGTGCCATTGAGGCGGACTATGGCTACACCTTC
clone_size: -
j_call: TRBJ1-2
d_call: -
v_call: TRBV10-3

cdr3_aa: CASSVAALGTEQYF
cdr3_nt: TGTGCCAGCAGCGTAGCGGCGTTAGGGACCGAGCAGTACTTC
clone_size: -
j_call: TRBJ2-7
d_call: -
v_call: TRBV9

cdr3_aa: CASSPWTSGRYNEQFF
cdr3_nt: TGTGCCAGCAGCCCCTGGACTAGCGGGCGGTACAATGAGCAGTTCTTC
clone_size: -
j_call: TRBJ2-1
d_call: TRBD2
v_call: TRBV9

cdr3_aa: CASSYPDGLQTF
cdr3_nt: TGTGCCAGCAGTTACCCAGACGGTCTTCAGACCTTC
clone_size: -
j_call: TRBJ1-2
d_call: -
v_call: TRBV6-5